Listed here are 3 T cell receptor beta chains from one sample, sequenced in a study of OX40 agonist ivuxolimab in advanced cancers. The protocol was immunoSEQ multiplex PCR, while the TCRdb copy is restricted to in-frame clones and leaves out a portion. The sample includes 50,000 to 70,000 clones, 84% of them seen just once. The material was CD4+ or CD8+ T cells sorted from blood, obtained in a trial of the OX40 agonist ivuxolimab. These receptors all stem from an adult with an advanced solid tumor such as melanoma, head and neck, liver or kidney cancer.

This chain connects TRBV7-2 to TRBJ1-2; 7 nucleotides agree with TRBD1. This CDR3 is built from 15 residues. The ends lost 5 bases at V and 5 bases at J; junction bases unmatched: 11. In germline, CDR1 is SGHTA, CDR2 FQGNSA. In DNA form, the CDR3 reads TGTGCCAGCAGCGAACGGACAGGAGTAGGGTATGGCTACACCTTC. It yields the protein CASSERTGVGYGYTF.

The J gene is TRBJ1-2, the V gene TRBV4-1; 11 bases fit TRBD1. The CDR3 consists of 15 residues. Germline values: CDR1 MGHRA, CDR2 YSYEKL. The V segment lost 4 bases and the J segment 0 bases; nucleotides outside the gene matches: 1. CDR3 sequence: CASSPGQGANYGYTF. The CDR3 region has the DNA TGCGCCAGCAGCCCGGGACAGGGGGCTAACTATGGCTACACCTTC.

The chain couples TRBV4-3 to TRBJ1-1, with D hard to call. Germline V gives CDR1 LGHNA, CDR2 YSLEER. The CDR3 sequence is 13 residues long. Trimming shortened V by 0 bases and J by 7 bases, and 9 bases separated the two germline ends. CDR3 DNA: TGCGCCAGCAGCCAAGAAAGGCGGCTTGAAGCTTTCTTT. Translated: CASSQERRLEAFF.